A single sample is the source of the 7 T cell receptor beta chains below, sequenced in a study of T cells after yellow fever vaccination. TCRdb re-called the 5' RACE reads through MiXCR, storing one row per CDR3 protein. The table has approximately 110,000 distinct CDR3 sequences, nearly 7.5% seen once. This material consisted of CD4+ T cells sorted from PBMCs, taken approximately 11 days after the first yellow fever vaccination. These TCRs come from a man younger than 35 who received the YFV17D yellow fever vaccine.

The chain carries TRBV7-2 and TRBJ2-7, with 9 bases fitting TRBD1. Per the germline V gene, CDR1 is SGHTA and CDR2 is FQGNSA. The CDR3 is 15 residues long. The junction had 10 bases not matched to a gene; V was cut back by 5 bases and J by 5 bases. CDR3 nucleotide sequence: TGTGCCAGCAGCCAAACAGGGGGCGGAGGGGACGAGCAGTACTTC. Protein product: CASSQTGGGGDEQYF.

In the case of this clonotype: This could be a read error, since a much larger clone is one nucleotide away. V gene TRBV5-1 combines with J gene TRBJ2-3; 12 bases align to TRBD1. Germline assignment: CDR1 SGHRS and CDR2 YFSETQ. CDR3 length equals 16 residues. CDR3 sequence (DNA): TGCGTCAGCAGCTTGGGGGACAGGGGGCCGGGAGATACGCAGTATTTT. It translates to CVSSLGDRGPGDTQYF.

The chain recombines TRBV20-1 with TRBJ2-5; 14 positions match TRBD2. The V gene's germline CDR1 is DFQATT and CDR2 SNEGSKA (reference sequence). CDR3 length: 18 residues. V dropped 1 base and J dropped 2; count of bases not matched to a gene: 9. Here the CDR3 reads CSARVGTRTSGGQETQYF. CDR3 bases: TGCAGTGCTAGAGTGGGGACTCGGACTAGCGGGGGGCAAGAGACCCAGTACTTC.

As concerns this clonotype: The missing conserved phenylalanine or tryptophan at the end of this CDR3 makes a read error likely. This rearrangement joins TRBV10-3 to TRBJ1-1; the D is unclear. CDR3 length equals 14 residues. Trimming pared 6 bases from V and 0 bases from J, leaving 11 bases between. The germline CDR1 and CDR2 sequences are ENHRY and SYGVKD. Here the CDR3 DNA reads TGTGCCATCAGCGGGGTCTTCATGAACACTGAAGCTTTCCTT. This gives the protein CAISGVFMNTEAFL.

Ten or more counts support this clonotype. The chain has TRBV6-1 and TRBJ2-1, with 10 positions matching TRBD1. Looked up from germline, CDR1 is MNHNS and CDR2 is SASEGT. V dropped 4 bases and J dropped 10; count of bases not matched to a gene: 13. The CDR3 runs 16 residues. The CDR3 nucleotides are TGTGCCAGCAGTGGGAAACCGGGACAGGGGTCGGTGGAGCAGTTCTTC. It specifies CASSGKPGQGSVEQFF.

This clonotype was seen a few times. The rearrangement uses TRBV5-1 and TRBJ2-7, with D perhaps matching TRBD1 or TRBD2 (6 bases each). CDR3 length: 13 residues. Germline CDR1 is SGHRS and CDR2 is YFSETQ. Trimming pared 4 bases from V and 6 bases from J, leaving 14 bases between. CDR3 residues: CASSREGGGEQYV. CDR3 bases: TGCGCCAGCAGCAGGGAAGGAGGGGGCGAGCAGTACGTC.

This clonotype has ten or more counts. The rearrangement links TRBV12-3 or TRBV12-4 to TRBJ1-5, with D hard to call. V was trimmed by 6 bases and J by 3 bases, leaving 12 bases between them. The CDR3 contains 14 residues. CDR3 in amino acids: CASSPNPNNQPQHF. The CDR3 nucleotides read TGTGCCAGCAGCCCTAACCCCAACAATCAGCCCCAGCATTTT.